Sequencing of this T cell receptor beta chain was carried out in a study of shared clonotypes between healthy human individuals. The CDR3 contains 14 residues. Trimming at V came to 7 bases and at J to 1 base, leaving 5 bases not matched to a gene. Germline CDR1 is SNHLY and CDR2 is FYNNEI. The method was immunoSEQ multiplex PCR; TCRdb's version includes in-frame clones alone and lacks a portion of them. The sample holds about 980,000 clones, around 80% seen once. Sequenced material: memory CD4+ T cells sorted from blood. Subset noted: CD45RA-negative fraction. The clonotype was recovered from a young man in good health. V and J are TRBV2 and TRBJ2-3, with 7 bases that match TRBD2. The DNA for the CDR3 is TGTGCCAGCATGAGCGGGATACGCACAGATACGCAGTATTTT. Residues: CASMSGIRTDTQYF.